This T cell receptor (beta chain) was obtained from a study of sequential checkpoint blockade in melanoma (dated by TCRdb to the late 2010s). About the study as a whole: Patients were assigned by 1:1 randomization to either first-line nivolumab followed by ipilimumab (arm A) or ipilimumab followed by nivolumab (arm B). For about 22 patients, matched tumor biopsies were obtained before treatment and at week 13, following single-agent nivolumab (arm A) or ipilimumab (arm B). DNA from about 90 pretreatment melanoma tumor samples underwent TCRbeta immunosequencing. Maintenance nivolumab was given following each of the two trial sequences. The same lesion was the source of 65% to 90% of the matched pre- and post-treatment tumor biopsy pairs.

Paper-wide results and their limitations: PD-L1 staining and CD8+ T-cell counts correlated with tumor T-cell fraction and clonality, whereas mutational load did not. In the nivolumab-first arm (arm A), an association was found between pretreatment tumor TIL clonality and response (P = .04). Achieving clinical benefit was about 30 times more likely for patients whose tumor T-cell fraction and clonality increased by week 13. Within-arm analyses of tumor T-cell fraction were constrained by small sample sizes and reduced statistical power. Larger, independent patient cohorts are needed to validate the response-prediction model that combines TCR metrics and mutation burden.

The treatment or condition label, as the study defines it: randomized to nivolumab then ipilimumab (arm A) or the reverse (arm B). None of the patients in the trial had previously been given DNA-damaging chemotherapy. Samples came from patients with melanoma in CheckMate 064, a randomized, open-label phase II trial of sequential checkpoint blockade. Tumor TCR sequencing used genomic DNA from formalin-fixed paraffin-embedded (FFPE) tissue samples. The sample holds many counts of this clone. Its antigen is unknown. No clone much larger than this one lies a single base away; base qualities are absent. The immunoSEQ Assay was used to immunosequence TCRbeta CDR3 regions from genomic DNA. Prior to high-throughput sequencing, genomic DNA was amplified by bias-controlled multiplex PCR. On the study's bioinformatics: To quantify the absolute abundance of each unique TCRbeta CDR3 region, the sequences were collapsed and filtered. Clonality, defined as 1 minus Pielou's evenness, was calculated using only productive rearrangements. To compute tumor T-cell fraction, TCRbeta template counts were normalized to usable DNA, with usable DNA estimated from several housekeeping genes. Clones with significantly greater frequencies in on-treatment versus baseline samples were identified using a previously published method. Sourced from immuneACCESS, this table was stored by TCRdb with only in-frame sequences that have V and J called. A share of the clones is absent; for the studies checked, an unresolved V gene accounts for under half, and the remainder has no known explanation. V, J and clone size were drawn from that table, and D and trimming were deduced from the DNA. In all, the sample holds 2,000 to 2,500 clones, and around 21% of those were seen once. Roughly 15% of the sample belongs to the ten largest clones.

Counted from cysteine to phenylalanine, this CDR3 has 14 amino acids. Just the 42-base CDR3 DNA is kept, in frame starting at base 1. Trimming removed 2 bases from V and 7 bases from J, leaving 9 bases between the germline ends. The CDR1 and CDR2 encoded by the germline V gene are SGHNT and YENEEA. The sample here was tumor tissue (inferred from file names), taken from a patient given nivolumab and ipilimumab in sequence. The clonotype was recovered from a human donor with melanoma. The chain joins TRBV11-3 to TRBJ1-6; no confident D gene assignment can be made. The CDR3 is CASSLYGSNSPLHF. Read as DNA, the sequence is TGTGCCAGCAGCTTATACGGCTCAAATTCACCCCTCCACTTT.